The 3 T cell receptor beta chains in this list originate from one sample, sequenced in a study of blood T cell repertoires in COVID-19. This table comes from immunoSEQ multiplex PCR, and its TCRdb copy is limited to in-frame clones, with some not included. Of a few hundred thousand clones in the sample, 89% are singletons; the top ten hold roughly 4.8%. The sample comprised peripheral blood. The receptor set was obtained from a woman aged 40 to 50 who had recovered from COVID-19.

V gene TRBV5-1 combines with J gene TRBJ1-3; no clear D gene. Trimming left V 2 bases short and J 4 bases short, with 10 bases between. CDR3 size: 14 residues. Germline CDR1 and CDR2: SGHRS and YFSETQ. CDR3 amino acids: CASSFAGYGNTIYF. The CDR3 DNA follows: TGCGCCAGCAGCTTTGCAGGCTACGGAAACACCATATATTTT.

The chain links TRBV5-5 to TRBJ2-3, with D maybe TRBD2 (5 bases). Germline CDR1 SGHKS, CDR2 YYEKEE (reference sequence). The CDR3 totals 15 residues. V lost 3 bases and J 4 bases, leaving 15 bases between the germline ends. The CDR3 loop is CASSSRAGLPDTQYF. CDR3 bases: TGTGCCAGCAGCTCTCGGGCGGGCCTCCCAGATACGCAGTATTTT.

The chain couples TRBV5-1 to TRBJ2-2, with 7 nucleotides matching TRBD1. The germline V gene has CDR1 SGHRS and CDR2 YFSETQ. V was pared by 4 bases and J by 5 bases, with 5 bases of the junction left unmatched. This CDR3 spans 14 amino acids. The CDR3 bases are TGCGCCAGCAGCGGGCAGGGGGATACCGGGGAGCTGTTTTTT. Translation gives CASSGQGDTGELFF.